This entry lists 2 T cell receptor beta chains sequenced from one sample in a study of shared clonotypes between healthy human individuals. The protocol was immunoSEQ multiplex PCR, while the TCRdb copy is restricted to in-frame clones and leaves out a portion. The table lists 2 million to 2.5 million clones, approximately 94% of them singletons. Specimen: naive CD4+ T cells sorted from blood. Subset indicated: CD45RA+ positively selected. The receptor source for this set is a man aged 18 to 30 in good health.

This sequence joins TRBV6-5 and TRBJ2-2, with 8 bases fitting TRBD1. The CDR3 is 15 amino acids. V lost 5 bases, J lost 4 bases, and 6 bases stayed unmatched. The germline V gene has CDR1 MNHEY and CDR2 SVGAGI. The CDR3 sequence: CASSLRTGPTGELFF. CDR3 nucleotides: TGTGCCAGCAGTCTTCGGACAGGGCCCACCGGGGAGCTGTTTTTT.

The V and J genes are TRBV7-2 and TRBJ2-5; D unclear. V shed 3 bases and J shed 5 bases, with 10 bases lying between them. The CDR3 consists of 13 residues. Germline CDR1 is SGHTA and CDR2 is FQGNSA. CDR3 sequence reads: CASSLVAKETQYF. CDR3 bases: TGTGCCAGCAGCTTGGTGGCGAAGGAGACCCAGTACTTC.